Listed below are T cell receptor beta chains from one sample, sequenced in a study of post-analysis software for immune sequencing data. TCRdb passed the PCR reads through MiXCR, listing each CDR3 protein once. The sample shows 700,000 to 800,000 distinct CDR3 sequences, roughly 27% of them seen only once. Specimen: blood. The origin of the receptors is a girl between 10 and 17 years old with multiple sclerosis. CDR3s include the opening cysteine and the closing phenylalanine or tryptophan. A D gene is named only where the DNA matches it firmly. Expanded clones get a size class; other rows say once, few or many, or leave the size out.

d_gene	v_gene	len	abundance	j_gene	CDR3nt	CDR3aa
.	TRBV29-1	13	.	TRBJ2-3	TGCAGCGTTGAAGATGCCGGGACAGATACGCAGTATTTT	CSVEDAGTDTQYF
TRBD1	TRBV6-2/TRBV6-3	13	.	TRBJ2-7	TGTGCCAGCGGTTACAGGGGGCCCCACGAGCAGTACTTC	CASGYRGPHEQYF
.	TRBV11-2	19	few	TRBJ2-3	TGTGCCAGCAGGTTTTCCCGTGGGGTATCTGCAGCTAACACAGATACGCAGTATTTT	CASRFSRGVSAANTDTQYF
.	TRBV9	16	.	TRBJ1-4	TGTGCCAGCAGCGTAGGGGCCGGTTCAACTAATGAAAAACTGTTTTTT	CASSVGAGSTNEKLFF
.	TRBV9	14	.	TRBJ1-2	TGTGCCAGCAGCGTATCTGGGGGAGACTATGGCTACACCTTC	CASSVSGGDYGYTF
TRBD2	TRBV15	18	few	TRBJ2-7	TGTGCCACCAGCAGGGACTATAGCGGGGACACCCTTTCCTACGAGCAGTACTTC	CATSRDYSGDTLSYEQYF
TRBD1	TRBV7-8	16	.	TRBJ1-2	TGTGCCAGCAGCATCTACCTTTCGGACAGGGGGCATGGCTACACCTTC	CASSIYLSDRGHGYTF
.	TRBV7-2	13	.	TRBJ1-2	TGTGCCAGCAGCCAGGGGCGAGACTATGGCTACACCTTC	CASSQGRDYGYTF
.	TRBV20-1	13	.	TRBJ1-5	TGCAGTGCTGAACAGAGCCTCAATCAGCCCCAGCATTTT	CSAEQSLNQPQHF
.	TRBV5-6	15	many	TRBJ2-1	TGTGCCAGCAGCTTGATGCACCTAGCCTACAATGAGCAGTTCTTC	CASSLMHLAYNEQFF
.	TRBV6-6	11	.	TRBJ1-2	TGTGCCGGCAGTCATAGGGTTGGCTACACCTTC	CAGSHRVGYTF
TRBD2	TRBV20-1	15	.	TRBJ2-1	TGCAGTGCTAGTACTAGCGGCACCTCCTACAATGAGCAGTTCTTC	CSASTSGTSYNEQFF
TRBD1	TRBV12-3/TRBV12-4	16	.	TRBJ2-1	TGTGCCAGCAGACCGCATACAGGGGGCGCGGGGGAGACCCAGTTCTTC	CASRPHTGGAGETQFF
.	TRBV7-2	11	many	TRBJ2-3	TGCGCCAGCAGCTTGGAGGATACGCAGTATTTT	CASSLEDTQYF
TRBD1	TRBV29-1	11	many	TRBJ1-1	TGCAGCGTCCGACAGGGAACTGAAGCTTTCTTT	CSVRQGTEAFF
TRBD1	TRBV29-1	14	.	TRBJ2-1	TGCAGCGCCGAGCGGACAGGGCGACTCAATGAGCAGTTCTTC	CSAERTGRLNEQFF
.	TRBV6-5	15	.	TRBJ1-5	TGTGCCGGCTCCATTAAGGCAGGGACTAATCAGCCCCAGCATTTT	CAGSIKAGTNQPQHF
TRBD2	TRBV5-1	17	.	TRBJ2-3	TGCGCCAGCAGCTTGGAACCTAGCGGGGGACTCACAGATACGCAGTATTTT	CASSLEPSGGLTDTQYF
.	TRBV11-2	13	.	TRBJ2-2	TGTGCCAGCAGCTTAGCCTTTATTAGGGAGCTGTTTTTT	CASSLAFIRELFF
.	TRBV29-1	15	.	TRBJ2-7	TGCAGCGTGGGGGTTCCTTTCGGTCAGACCTACGAGCAGTACTTC	CSVGVPFGQTYEQYF
.	TRBV28	15	few	TRBJ2-1	TGTGCCAGCCTCACCTCAGGGACCCAAGTCCATGAGCAGTTCTTC	CASLTSGTQVHEQFF
.	TRBV11-2	18	.	TRBJ2-6	TGTGCCAGCAGCATCCGGGTTGGGGCCCTCCCTGGGGCCAACGTCCTGACTTTC	CASSIRVGALPGANVLTF
.	TRBV7-6	13	.	TRBJ2-7	TGTGCCAGCAGCTTAACATCACTGGGACAGCAGTACTTC	CASSLTSLGQQYF
TRBD1	TRBV6-1	13	.	TRBJ1-6	TGTGCCAGCAGTGCTACAGGGGATTCACCCCTCCACTTT	CASSATGDSPLHF
.	TRBV12-3/TRBV12-4	15	few	TRBJ1-1	TGTGCCAGCAGTGACCAAGGGAGGTGGTACACTGAAGCTTTCTTT	CASSDQGRWYTEAFF
TRBD1	TRBV20-1	14	few	TRBJ1-6	TGCAGTGCTCCCCTGGACAGGGCCCATTCACCCCTCCACTTT	CSAPLDRAHSPLHF
.	TRBV12-3/TRBV12-4	15	.	TRBJ2-3	TGTGCCAGCAGTTTCTTTAAGGCAGGCACAGATGCGCAGTATTTT	CASSFFKAGTDAQYF
TRBD2	TRBV6-2/TRBV6-3	15	few	TRBJ2-7	TGTGCCAGCAGTACCCGGGACTACCCTACCTACGAGCAGTACTTC	CASSTRDYPTYEQYF
.	TRBV20-1	12	few	TRBJ2-7	TGCACCTCACGAGGGAGCTCCTACGAGCAGTACTTC	CTSRGSSYEQYF
TRBD2	TRBV20-1	14	.	TRBJ2-5	TGCAGTGCTAGAGATCGGCGGGAGCGTGAGACCCAGTACTTC	CSARDRRERETQYF
.	TRBV6-5	16	.	TRBJ1-1	TGTGCCAGCAGCGGGAGGAGGGGCCCGGGGAACACTGAAGCTTTCTTT	CASSGRRGPGNTEAFF
.	TRBV5-4	15	.	TRBJ2-1	TGTGCCAGCAGCTTGGGGCTAGATTCCTACAATGAGCAGTTCTTC	CASSLGLDSYNEQFF
TRBD1	TRBV7-2	16	.	TRBJ2-3	TGTGCCAGCAGTCTAATCACGGGACAGGGAGCGGGTACGCAGTATTTT	CASSLITGQGAGTQYF
TRBD1	TRBV6-4	15	few	TRBJ2-5	TGTGCCAGCAGTGACTCGAGAGGGGGCCCCAATGAGCAGTACTTC	CASSDSRGGPNEQYF
.	TRBV29-1	18	.	TRBJ2-4	TGCAGCGTTGATTATATTCAGCAGGGTGAGCTAGCCAAAAACATTCAGTACTTC	CSVDYIQQGELAKNIQYF
.	TRBV10-3	17	few	TRBJ2-7	TGTGCCATCAGTGAGCCATCCGGCACGGGGGCGCTTTGGGAGCAGTACTTC	CAISEPSGTGALWEQYF
.	TRBV5-1	14	few	TRBJ1-1	TGCGCCAGCAGTTTGACGAACCTGAACACTGAAGCTTTCTTT	CASSLTNLNTEAFF
TRBD1	TRBV12-3/TRBV12-4	15	.	TRBJ1-5	TGTGCCAGCAGGAGACAGGGGTATAGCAATCAGCCCCAGCATTTT	CASRRQGYSNQPQHF
.	TRBV7-2	14	.	TRBJ2-3	TGTGCCAGCAGCCCCGCGACCCACACAGATACGCAGTATTTT	CASSPATHTDTQYF
TRBD1	TRBV5-1	14	.	TRBJ1-5	TGCGCCAGCAGCCCTCAGGGGGAGGGTCAGCCCCAGCATTTT	CASSPQGEGQPQHF